The T cell receptor (beta chain) under discussion was sequenced for a study of identical twins. Findings of the study overall: Compared with unrelated sharing, twin-shared out-of-frame alpha sequences had more low-probability sequences.

Each donor (without exception) was a healthy Caucasian. A universal primer site came from template switching; cDNA carried unique molecular identifiers. Each CDR3 protein is one row after TCRdb ran MiXCR on the 5' RACE reads. The data contain about 1.7 million distinct CDR3 sequences, about 32% of them singletons. This clonotype was found a few times. Antigen unknown. This clonotype was sampled from a newborn girl in good health. The sample was cord blood.

The CDR3 nucleotides read TGCAGTGCTGGATACTACAATGAGCAGTTCTTC. Protein: CSAGYYNEQFF. V and J are TRBV20-1 and TRBJ2-1; the D is unclear. Trimming took off 5 bases at V and 3 bases at J, with 5 bases between the two ends. From germline, CDR1 is DFQATT and CDR2 SNEGSKA (reference sequence). The CDR3 covers 11 residues.